This T cell receptor (beta chain) originates from a study of blood T cell repertoires in COVID-19 (TCRdb year 2020). In the study overall: The collaborator samples originated in the United States, Italy and Spain and spanned the acute and convalescent phases of COVID-19. The prospective study material was composed of cDNA or gDNA derived from T cells, B-cell-depleted T cells, or PBMCs. The dataset comprised deeply sampled blood TCRbeta repertoires from subjects exposed to, actively infected with, or recovered from COVID-19. The repertoires were released in a freely available public database meant as a resource for research on the immune response to SARS-CoV-2. The samples were drawn from two sources: the first 160 participants of the ongoing ImmuneRACE study, and 1,254 subjects contributed by 6 global collaborators. The sample metadata nearly always contained a de-identified subject ID, COVID-19 status, age in years and sex. Where available, HLA class I and class II types were taken from metadata supplied by the sample provider and were not determined by assay-based typing. Broad study findings and their caveats: The amount of clinical and demographic metadata varied by source and participant and was provided uncurated.

The collaborating institutions used their own protocols to collect whole blood in K2EDTA tubes. For TCRbeta analysis, collaborators shipped samples as frozen whole blood, isolated PBMCs, or DNA extracted from either of those sample types. Here V drops 3 bases and J drops 3 bases, and the junction holds 20 bases not matched to any gene. The CDR3 sequence holds 20 residues, the cysteine and phenylalanine included. Only the CDR3 DNA stays, 60 bases, in frame from base 1. From the germline V gene, CDR1 is MDHEN and CDR2 is SYDVKM. On this clone itself: Its recognized antigen is unknown. The sample holds no much larger clone one base away, and base qualities are not on file.

TCRbeta CDR3 regions were amplified from genomic DNA using the immunoSEQ Assay, a bias-controlled multiplex PCR. Processing in the source paper ran as follows. Nucleated cell counts per sample were estimated from amplification of reference gene primers within the assay. Sequence reads were collapsed and filtered to measure the absolute abundance of every unique TCRbeta CDR3 rearrangement. For each sample, productive Simpson clonality was calculated as the square root of Simpson's diversity index across productive rearrangements. Sourced from immuneACCESS, this table was stored by TCRdb with only in-frame sequences that have V and J called. A share of the clones is absent; for the studies checked, an unresolved V gene accounts for under half, and the remainder has no known explanation. From that table come the V and J calls and clone size; the DNA was used to work out D and trimming. The sample table shows about 140,000 clones, and 84% are seen once. The ten biggest clones cover 5.5% to 7% of the sample.

Sequenced sample: peripheral blood. The sequence came from a human donor in a cohort sampled during active COVID-19. Rearrangement joined TRBV28 to TRBJ1-5; 7 junctional bases match TRBD1. In nucleotides, the sequence is TGTGCCAGCAGTTTCGTTGGACAGCTGAGAAGAGGGGGCCTCAATCAGCCCCAGCATTTT. The translation is CASSFVGQLRRGGLNQPQHF.